The 5 T cell receptor beta chains listed next were all sequenced from one sample in a study of T cells in Graves' hyperthyroidism and ophthalmopathy. Amplification targeted TCR beta CDR3 regions from RNA transcripts. Carried out on the TCR CDR3, a first-round RT-PCR used the HTBI primer set. TCRdb redid the calling of the multiplex PCR reads with MiXCR, one entry per CDR3 protein. Here the sample spans around 280,000 distinct CDR3 sequences, approximately 13% being singletons. Material for sequencing was blood. The receptor set was obtained from a woman aged 35 to 49 with Graves' hyperthyroidism.

This clonotype came up many times. The chain combines TRBV28 with TRBJ2-3; D not resolved. The germline V gene has CDR1 MDHEN and CDR2 SYDVKM. Trimming removed 4 bases at V and 6 bases at J, with 11 bases between. CDR3 length: 13 residues. The CDR3 coding sequence is TGTGCCAGCAGTTCACAGCCCCCCGATACGCAGTATTTT. Its translation is CASSSQPPDTQYF.

This chain links TRBV5-5 with TRBJ2-1; 12 bases line up with TRBD1. This CDR3 is built from 13 residues. Unmatched junction bases numbered 7, after V lost 4 bases and J lost 14 bases. Germline V gives CDR1 SGHKS, CDR2 YYEKEE (reference sequence). Here the CDR3 reads CASSPGTGGGEFF. The CDR3 nucleotides are TGTGCCAGCAGCCCCGGGACAGGGGGCGGGGAGTTCTTC.

This clonotype was found a few times. The chain has TRBV20-1 and TRBJ2-2; weak D call: TRBD1 (6 bases). Looked up from germline, CDR1 is DFQATT and CDR2 is SNEGSKA (reference sequence). The CDR3 consists of 15 residues. V was shortened by 4 bases and J by 6 bases, with 18 bases between the two germline ends. The CDR3 bases are TGCAGTGCTAAAGACGGACAGATAGAGGCCGGGGAGCTGTTTTTT. It codes for CSAKDGQIEAGELFF.

Written as DNA, the CDR3 is TGCAGTCCCCGGATCTATAGCGGAGGCTCCTACAATGAGCAGTTCTTC. Its protein is CSPRIYSGGSYNEQFF. The chain uses TRBV20-1 and TRBJ2-1; D is possibly TRBD2 (6 bases). The germline CDR1 and CDR2 sequences are DFQATT and SNEGSKA (reference sequence). Trimming stripped 8 bases from V and 0 bases from J, with 20 bases between. There are 16 residues in the CDR3.

Ten or more counts support this clonotype. The V call is TRBV29-1, the J call TRBJ2-7, with a tentative D call TRBD1 (5 bases). This CDR3 contains 13 residues. The germline gives CDR1 SQVTM, CDR2 ANQGSEA. With 4 bases removed from V and 4 bases from J, the gap between germline ends came to 14 bases. The DNA of the CDR3 is TGCAGCGTTGTCCAGGGCGTCGAATACGAGCAGTACTTC. Translation: CSVVQGVEYEQYF.